This T cell receptor beta chain was profiled in a study of T cells expressing NK-cell markers. Study at large: Underlying the TCR beta repertoires were sorted CD3+CD56+NKG2C+, CD3+CD56+NKG2C- and CD3+CD56-NKG2C+ T cells. HCMV seropositivity characterized most of the eight sequenced donors, and seronegativity one.

Study-level points and caveats: Of the CD8+ T cell pool in more than 5 donors, roughly 1.0-8% was accounted for by dominant NKG2C+ clonotypes.

In regard to this clonotype: Its antigen is unidentified.

Germline-derived CDR1 and CDR2 are SQVTM and ANQGSEA. The CDR3 runs 12 residues. TCRdb reprocessed the 5' RACE reads; each CDR3 protein has one entry and no DNA is given. The listing contains about 260,000 distinct CDR3 sequences. The genes are TRBV29-1 and TRBJ2-1; TCRdb's D gene call, TRBD2, goes unchecked for lack of DNA. The TCR sequence derives from a man in his late teens or twenties in good health. The specimen was blood T cells: a sorted CD56 or NKG2C T cell subset, CD4+ or CD8+ T cells, or bulk PBMC T cells (not recorded which). Here the CDR3 reads CSVGGASDEQFF.